This T cell receptor beta chain was recorded in a study of identical twins. Only healthy Caucasians were enrolled as donors. Overall study results and limits: Reduced insertions were recorded for abundant cord blood beta clonotypes, with no such pattern in memory repertoires.

At least ten counts were recorded for this clonotype. Its specificity is not known. CDR3 size: 16 residues. J was trimmed by 0 bases and V by 5 bases; bases with no gene match: 11. CDR1 is SGHRS, CDR2 YFSETQ, per germline. TCRdb independently ran MiXCR on the 5' RACE reads; one entry per CDR3 protein. The repertoire holds fewer than 250,000 distinct CDR3 sequences, with around a tenth as singletons. Sequences were obtained from memory (CD45RO+) T cells sorted from blood. The chain is built from TRBV5-1 and TRBJ2-7; 7 positions agree with TRBD1. This TCR derives from a woman younger than 30 in good health. CDR3 DNA: TGCGCCAGCAGACCCGTGACAGGGTTTGCCTCCTACGAGCAGTACTTC. This codes for CASRPVTGFASYEQYF.